This TCR beta chain came from a study of T cell responses to AZD1222 COVID-19 vaccine. This CDR3 is built from 14 residues. CDR1 and CDR2 (germline): SGHRS, YFSETQ. V was pared by 0 bases and J by 4 bases, with 9 bases between. Study outcomes and limitations: Unmutated variant regions reportedly attract nearly half of all spike-specific TCRs.

Comments on this clone: What it recognizes is unknown.

TCRdb keeps only in-frame clones here, not all; method: immunoSEQ multiplex PCR. The sample records 150,000 to 200,000 clones, 94% being singletons. This specimen was peripheral blood, taken 28 days after the second AZD1222 dose. The receptor was isolated from an adult who received the AZD1222 COVID-19 vaccine. The chain is built from TRBV5-1 and TRBJ2-3, with TRBD1 as a possible D gene (5 bases). Written as DNA, the CDR3 is TGCGCCAGCAGCTTGGGGGGCAGGGCAGATACGCAGTATTTT. It yields the protein CASSLGGRADTQYF.